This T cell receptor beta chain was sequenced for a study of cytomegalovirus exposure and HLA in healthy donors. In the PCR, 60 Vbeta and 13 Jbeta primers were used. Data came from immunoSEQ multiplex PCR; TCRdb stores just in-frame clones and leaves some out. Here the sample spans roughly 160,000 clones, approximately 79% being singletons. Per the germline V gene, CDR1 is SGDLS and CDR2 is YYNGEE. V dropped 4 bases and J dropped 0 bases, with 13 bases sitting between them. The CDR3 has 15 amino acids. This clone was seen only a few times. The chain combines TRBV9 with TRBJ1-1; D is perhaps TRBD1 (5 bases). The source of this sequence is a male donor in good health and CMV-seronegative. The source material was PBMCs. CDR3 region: CASSPRGLLNTEAFF. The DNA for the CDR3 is TGTGCCAGCAGCCCGCGGGGACTCCTGAACACTGAAGCTTTCTTT.